A single sample gave rise to the 8 T cell receptor beta chains below, sequenced in a study of beta chain features in type 1 diabetes. Study-wide results and caveats: Among all four CD4+ subsets, Type 1 diabetes patients had TCRB CDR3s that were moderately but significantly shorter.

Expressed TCRB transcripts got sequenced, as all isolated RNA was reverse transcribed. Only in-frame clones appear in the TCRdb table, and some are missing; sequencing was by immunoSEQ multiplex PCR. The table lists under 200,000 clones, 6.5% to 8.5% of them singletons. Antigens of these TCRs are unknown. Input material: central memory CD4+ T cells from blood. Every receptor here comes from a woman aged 18-30 years with type 1 diabetes.

This clone was picked up one time. The chain recombines TRBV25-1 with TRBJ1-1, with 11 bases that match TRBD1. This CDR3 is 14 amino acids long. Germline lookup yields CDR1 MGHDK and CDR2 SYGVNS. The J segment lost 8 bases and the V segment lost 4 bases, leaving 6 bases of the junction unmatched. The CDR3 DNA reads TGTGCCAGCAGTGGTGTATGGGACAGGGGGGAAGCTTTCTTT. Translation: CASSGVWDRGEAFF.

Points on this clone: In the same sample, other DNA sequences code for this CDR3. This chain links TRBV2 with TRBJ2-2; D is unclear. The CDR3 extends over 12 amino acids. V was clipped by 2 bases and J by 4 bases, with 2 bases between them. Germline CDR1 and CDR2: SNHLY and FYNNEI. CDR3 in DNA: TGTGCCAGCAGTGAACTCACCGGGGAGCTGTTTTTT. Translated, it gives CASSELTGELFF.

This clone occurred many times. The V and J genes are TRBV11-2 and TRBJ2-3; 9 positions match TRBD1. Per germline, CDR1 SGHAT and CDR2 FQNNGV. The ends lost 5 bases at V and 4 bases at J; junction bases unmatched: 7. The CDR3 runs to 15 residues. The CDR3 nucleotides are TGTGCCAGCAGCCTCCGGGACAGGGAATCAGATACGCAGTATTTT. This sequence encodes CASSLRDRESDTQYF.

The chain couples TRBV27 to TRBJ2-7; D may be TRBD1 (6 bases). The CDR3 sequence is 15 residues long. With 3 bases removed from V and 5 bases from J, the gap between germline ends came to 17 bases. Germline CDR1 is MNHEY and CDR2 is SMNVEV (reference sequence). The CDR3 bases are TGTGCCAGCAGTTTTAAGGACAGCGGAAGGAACGAGCAGTACTTC. Residues: CASSFKDSGRNEQYF.

The CDR3 DNA reads as TGTGCCAGCAGCCAGAAACTACAGACCCAGTACTTC. It is translated as CASSQKLQTQYF. This chain links TRBV14 with TRBJ2-5; no firm D call. V lost 3 bases and J lost 6, with 8 bases in between. The CDR3 covers 12 residues. Germline V gives CDR1 SGHDN, CDR2 FVKESK.

This clone was observed a handful of times. The chain carries TRBV5-1 and TRBJ2-7; tentative D call: TRBD2 (6 bases). Between the trimmed V and J ends, which lost 3 bases and 3 bases, there was a span of 13 bases. The CDR3 extends over 14 amino acids. The germline CDR1 and CDR2 sequences are SGHRS and YFSETQ. CDR3 sequence (DNA): TGCGCCAGCAGCTCCGGGGGAGTTCTCTACGAGCAGTACTTC. Its translation: CASSSGGVLYEQYF.

The chain's CDR3 is CASSRIQSRVVQETQYF. Written as DNA, the CDR3 is TGTGCCAGCAGCCGGATACAATCCAGGGTTGTGCAAGAGACCCAGTACTTC. V and J are TRBV7-6 and TRBJ2-5, with D maybe TRBD1 (5 bases). With 5 bases removed from V and 2 bases from J, the gap between germline ends came to 21 bases. CDR1 is SGHVS, CDR2 FNYEAQ, per germline. The CDR3 has 17 amino acids. The variable domain in full, completed from reference TRBV7-6 and TRBJ2-5, reads GAGVSQSPRYKVTKRGQDVALRCDPISGHVSLYWYRQALGQGPEFLTYFNYEAQQDKSGLPNDRFSAERPEGSISTLTIQRTEQRDSAMYRCASSRIQSRVVQETQYFGPGTRLLVL.

This clone was seen more than once but under ten times. The chain uses TRBV5-4 and TRBJ1-1; 10 bases agree with TRBD1. V gave up 3 bases and J gave up 0 bases; unmatched junction bases: 5. Looked up from germline, CDR1 is SGHNT and CDR2 is YYREEE (reference sequence). This CDR3 is 16 amino acids long. CDR3 sequence reads: CASSSGTGVLNTEAFF. The CDR3, as DNA: TGTGCCAGCAGCTCCGGGACAGGGGTTTTGAACACTGAAGCTTTCTTT.